This T cell receptor (beta chain) was obtained from a study of T cells in women clearing cervical HPV infection. Repertoires were generated with immunoSEQ multiplex PCR, while TCRdb's copy carries only in-frame clones and drops some. The sample table includes fewer than 35,000 clones. As for this clone: The DNA ends 3 residues before the CDR3 does, and the rest of the CDR3 is filled in from the germline J gene.

Germline values: CDR1 DFQATT, CDR2 SNEGSKA (reference sequence). Trimming took 0 bases from V and 1 from J, leaving 14 bases between them. The CDR3 covers 16 residues. This sequence joins TRBV20-1 and TRBJ2-3; D is possibly TRBD1 or TRBD2 (6 bases each). Sequenced sample: blood buffy coat. The clonotype was recovered from a woman aged 18-70 years with a cervical HPV16 infection that either progressed to CIN3+ or cleared (not recorded which). The CDR3 region is CSARDLHREGTDTQYF. CDR3 DNA, as far as it was read: TGCAGTGCTAGAGATCTCCACAGGGAGGGCACAGATACG.